The 10 T cell receptor beta chains reported below all come from one sample, sequenced in a study of blood T cell repertoires in COVID-19. Profiling relied on immunoSEQ multiplex PCR, and the TCRdb table lists in-frame clones only, not all of them. Of around 280,000 clones detected, roughly 86% appear once; the ten largest clones hold over 8.5%. Sequenced input: peripheral blood. Receptors originate from a woman aged 25 to 39 with COVID-19, enrolled during active disease.

The gene calls are TRBV27 and TRBJ2-7, with 8 bases fitting TRBD2. The V and J ends lost 6 bases and 2 bases, in that order; junction bases with no gene match: 9. Germline CDR1 is MNHEY and CDR2 is SMNVEV (reference sequence). This CDR3 contains 15 residues. The CDR3 coding sequence is TGTGCCAGCAGCCCTTGGGCGGGGGGAACCTACGAGCAGTACTTC. This translates into CASSPWAGGTYEQYF.

This clone was observed once. The chain has TRBV7-9 and TRBJ2-7, with 7 bases aligning to TRBD1. The CDR3 covers 14 residues. Trimming removed 5 bases from V and 0 bases from J; junction bases left unmatched: 4. Per germline, CDR1 SEHNR and CDR2 FQNEAQ (reference sequence). The chain's CDR3 is CASSKTGSSYEQYF. CDR3 DNA sequence: TGTGCCAGCAGCAAGACAGGGAGCTCCTACGAGCAGTACTTC.

The V and J genes are TRBV5-1 and TRBJ1-2, with a tentative D call TRBD1 (6 bases). The CDR3 consists of 13 residues. With 2 bases removed from V and 5 bases from J, the gap between germline ends came to 10 bases. CDR1 and CDR2 from the germline V gene are SGHRS and YFSETQ. CDR3 sequence (DNA): TGCGCCAGCAGCTTAGGGGGGGCTTATGGCTACACCTTC. Protein product: CASSLGGAYGYTF.

Worth noting for this clone: Within the sample, other DNA sequences also encode this same CDR3. The genes are TRBV6-6 and TRBJ1-3; D call uncertain. Germline V gene sequence: CDR1 MNHNY, CDR2 SVGAGI (reference sequence). Trimming left V 2 bases short and J 1 base short, with 9 bases between. CDR3 length equals 15 residues. The CDR3 DNA reads as TGTGCCAGCAGTTACCGGCGGGGTTCTGGAAACACCATATATTTT. It encodes CASSYRRGSGNTIYF.

The table lists this clone with a count of one. The genes are TRBV5-1 and TRBJ2-7; possible D gene TRBD2, 6 bases. This CDR3 spans 15 amino acids. Germline lookup yields CDR1 SGHRS and CDR2 YFSETQ. The germline V and J ends were trimmed by 1 base and 1 base, with 12 bases remaining between them. The CDR3, as DNA: TGCGCCAGCAGCTTGACCTGGACTAAATCCTACGAGCAGTACTTC. Its protein product is CASSLTWTKSYEQYF.

The rearrangement joins TRBV29-1 to TRBJ1-2; TRBD1 agrees at 10 bases. Germline trimming cut 5 bases from V and 3 bases from J; bases unmatched to any gene: 6. In germline, CDR1 is SQVTM, CDR2 ANQGSEA. The CDR3 covers 14 residues. The CDR3, as DNA: TGCAGCGTTTCTGGGACAGGGGACGACTATGGCTACACCTTC. This codes for CSVSGTGDDYGYTF.

The CDR3 DNA reads TGTGCCGGGAGGGATTCAAACACTGAAGCTTTCTTT. Encoded protein: CAGRDSNTEAFF. The chain combines TRBV28 with TRBJ1-1, with no clear D. The germline V gene has CDR1 MDHEN and CDR2 SYDVKM. CDR3 length: 12 residues. V lost 11 bases and J 2 bases, leaving 12 bases between the germline ends.

The chain uses TRBV10-2 and TRBJ2-7, with D tentatively TRBD1 (6 bases). Germline V CDR1 and CDR2: WSHSY, SAAADI. This CDR3 has 12 amino acids. Deletions cut 6 bases from V and 4 bases from J, with 10 bases between. This chain's CDR3 is CASSPQGYEQYF. As DNA, the CDR3 is TGCGCCAGCAGCCCACAGGGTTACGAGCAGTACTTC.

A single count supports this clone. The chain uses TRBV28 and TRBJ2-5; 8 bases are shared with TRBD2. Germline loops: CDR1 MDHEN, CDR2 SYDVKM. J was trimmed by 3 bases and V by 4 bases; bases with no gene match: 7. The CDR3 has 15 amino acids. The CDR3 nucleotides are TGTGCCAGCAGTTCCCCCGGGACTAGAGAAGAGACCCAGTACTTC. Its protein product is CASSSPGTREETQYF.

The J gene is TRBJ1-5, the V gene TRBV7-2; maybe TRBD1 (5 bases). The CDR3 is 15 amino acids. The germline gives CDR1 SGHTA, CDR2 FQGNSA. V was clipped by 2 bases and J by 2 bases, with 10 bases between them. The CDR3 bases are TGTGCCAGCAGCTTAATTGTACAGGGCAATCAGCCCCAGCATTTT. As protein: CASSLIVQGNQPQHF.